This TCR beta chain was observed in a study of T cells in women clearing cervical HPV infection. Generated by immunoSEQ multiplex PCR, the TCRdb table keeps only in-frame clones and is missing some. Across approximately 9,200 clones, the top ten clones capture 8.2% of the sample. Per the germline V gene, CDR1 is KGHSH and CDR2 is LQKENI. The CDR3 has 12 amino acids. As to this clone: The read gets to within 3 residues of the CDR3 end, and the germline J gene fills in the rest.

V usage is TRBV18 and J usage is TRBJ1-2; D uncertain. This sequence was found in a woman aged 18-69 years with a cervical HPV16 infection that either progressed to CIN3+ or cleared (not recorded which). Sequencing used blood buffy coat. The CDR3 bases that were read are TGTGCCAGCTCACCGACTAGCCCCGAC. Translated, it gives CASSPTSPD. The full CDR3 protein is CASSPTSPDYTF.